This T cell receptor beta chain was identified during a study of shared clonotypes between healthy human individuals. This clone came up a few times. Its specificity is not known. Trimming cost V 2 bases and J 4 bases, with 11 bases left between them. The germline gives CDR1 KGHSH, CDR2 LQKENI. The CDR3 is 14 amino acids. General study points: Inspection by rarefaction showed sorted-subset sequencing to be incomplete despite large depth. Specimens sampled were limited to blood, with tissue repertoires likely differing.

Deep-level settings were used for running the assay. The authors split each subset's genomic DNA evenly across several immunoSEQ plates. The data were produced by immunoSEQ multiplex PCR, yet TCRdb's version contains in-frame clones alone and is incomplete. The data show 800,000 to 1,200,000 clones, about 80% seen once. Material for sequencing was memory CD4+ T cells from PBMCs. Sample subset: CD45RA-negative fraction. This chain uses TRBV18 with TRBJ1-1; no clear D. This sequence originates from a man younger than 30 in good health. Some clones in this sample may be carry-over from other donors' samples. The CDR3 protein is CASSPFDIGTEAFF. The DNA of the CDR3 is TGTGCCAGCTCACCATTCGACATCGGCACTGAAGCTTTCTTT.